The TCR beta chain under discussion was sequenced for a study of identical twins (dated by TCRdb to about 2016). As for the study more broadly: TCR alpha and beta repertoires from monozygotic twins, unrelated adults of various ages and cord blood were deep-sequenced to test whether fetal clonotypes persist. To rule out contamination, replicate twin experiments were performed at different times with different library preparation protocols.

V was cut back by 1 base and J by 1 base, leaving a gap of 12 bases between them. The CDR3 sequence holds 17 residues, the cysteine and phenylalanine included. Only CDR3 DNA is held: 51 bases, read in frame from base 1. For CDR1 and CDR2, the germline V gene lists SGHDT and YYEEEE. Only healthy Caucasian donors were included. The twin cohort comprised three pairs of female monozygotic twins, all aged roughly 18 to 30 years. Positive isolation kits from Invitrogen were used to isolate the CD4+ and CD8+ T cell populations. On the study overall, not on this receptor specifically: Compared with coincidental sharing between unrelated individuals, out-of-frame TCR alpha sequences shared between twins had an excess of sequences with low generation probability. Invariant T cells such as MAIT and iNKT could partly confound zero-insertion analyses, though diverse VJ usage argued against this for most clonotypes. Because the same donors could not be followed over many years, the conclusions relied on cross-sectional statistical analysis. Recombination models systematically underestimated out-of-frame TCR alpha sharing in monozygotic twins but agreed with sharing between unrelated individuals. In beta out-of-frame sequences, excess twin sharing was weaker, because having fewer shared sequences lowered the signal-to-noise ratio. Abundant cord blood beta clonotypes carried fewer insertions; young adult naive repertoires showed a weaker similar trend, while memory repertoires showed none.

A word on this clonotype: Its specific antigen is unknown. No base qualities exist here, and no much larger clone lies one base off it.

The library was made by 5' RACE. The instrument was an Illumina HiSeq 2000. Template switching added a universal primer binding site, and the final cDNA carried a unique molecular identifier that allowed TCR cDNA molecules to be counted accurately. Specific primers in the conserved constant-segment region were used to synthesize first-strand cDNA for TCR alpha and beta chains. To control for contamination, every cDNA library carried two barcodes: a SMART-Mk sample barcode plus Illumina barcodes. TruSeq adapter sequences and Illumina sample barcodes were added in two successive PCR steps. Sequencing of the TCR alpha and beta cDNA libraries was done on the Illumina HiSeq platform using custom primers. The source study handled its data this way. Unique molecular identifiers were extracted from raw reads with MiGEC, and CDR3 positions were determined with MiXCR. For each individual, recombination models were inferred using an EM algorithm with the repgenHMM and IGoR tools. The analysis of shared clonotypes was done with the tcR package in R, with sharing normalized by the product of cloneset sizes. To study raw recombination free of thymic and clonal selection effects, out-of-frame nonproductive sequences were analyzed. The public reads were reprocessed in TCRdb via fastp at Q25 and MiXCR, keeping in-frame beta chains. Rows are combined by CDR3 protein, so each entry shows the most common genes and DNA. The V and J calls here are based on TCRdb, not the publication. The sample table records approximately 550,000 distinct CDR3 sequences; 20% to 25% of these occur just once. The ten largest make up approximately 0.49% of the sample.

The data were also submitted as part of a second study, on yellow fever vaccine responses in identical twins. Looking at the second paper: The T cell response to vaccination in identical twins was reported by the authors to appear partly convergent and partly personalized. Focusing on identical twins, the study followed the T cell clones that responded to the vaccine, and did so with precision.

The specimen was CD4+ T cells sorted from blood. The receptor's source is a woman younger than 35 in good health. The rearranged segments are TRBV5-6 and TRBJ2-6; the best D guess is TRBD2, with 6 bases matching. CDR3 region: CASSLYGGVSGANVLTF. The sequence in DNA is TGTGCCAGCAGCTTGTACGGCGGGGTTTCTGGGGCCAACGTCCTGACTTTC.